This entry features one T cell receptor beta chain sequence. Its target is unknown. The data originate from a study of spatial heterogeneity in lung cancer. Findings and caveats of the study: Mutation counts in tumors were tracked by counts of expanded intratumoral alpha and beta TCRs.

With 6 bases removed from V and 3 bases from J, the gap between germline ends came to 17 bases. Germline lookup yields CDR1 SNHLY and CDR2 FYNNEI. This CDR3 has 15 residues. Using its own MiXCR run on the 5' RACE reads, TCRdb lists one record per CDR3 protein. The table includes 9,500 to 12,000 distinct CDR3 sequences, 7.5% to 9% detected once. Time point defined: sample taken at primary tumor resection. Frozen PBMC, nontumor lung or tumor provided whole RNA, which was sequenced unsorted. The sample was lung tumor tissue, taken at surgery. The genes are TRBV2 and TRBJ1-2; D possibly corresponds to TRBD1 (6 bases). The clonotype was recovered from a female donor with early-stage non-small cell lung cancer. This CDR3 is CASSPTGPGDYGYTF. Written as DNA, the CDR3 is TGTGCCAGCAGCCCTACAGGGCCCGGGGACTATGGCTACACCTTC.